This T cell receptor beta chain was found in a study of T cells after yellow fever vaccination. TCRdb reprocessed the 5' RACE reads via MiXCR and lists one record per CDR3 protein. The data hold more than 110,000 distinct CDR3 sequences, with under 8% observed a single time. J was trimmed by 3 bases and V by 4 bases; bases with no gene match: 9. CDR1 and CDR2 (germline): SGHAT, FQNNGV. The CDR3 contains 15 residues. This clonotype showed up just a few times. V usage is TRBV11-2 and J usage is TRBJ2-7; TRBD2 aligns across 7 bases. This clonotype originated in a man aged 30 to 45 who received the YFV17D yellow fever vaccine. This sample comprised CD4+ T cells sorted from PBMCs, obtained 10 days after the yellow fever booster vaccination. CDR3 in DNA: TGTGCCAGCAGCTCCCCCCTTCTAGCGGACTACGAGCAGTACTTC. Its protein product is CASSSPLLADYEQYF.